These 16 T cell receptor beta chains share one sample of origin, sequenced in a study of long-term antiretroviral therapy in people with HIV (dated 2022 in TCRdb). Sequencing of the TRB variable region was done with the immunoSEQ hsTCRB v3.0 assay at survey level resolution. The table comes from immuneACCESS by way of TCRdb, which keeps in-frame sequences with V and J called. Part of the clones is missing from these tables; in studies checked, under half for an unresolved V gene and the rest for unknown reasons. Here the sample has roughly 28,000 clones; roughly 78% occur a single time. The ten largest account for 9.3% of the sample. Sequenced material: unsorted PBMCs, taken 1.5 years before starting antiretroviral therapy. The receptors stem from a man in his late teens or twenties with HIV.

The CDR3, as DNA: TGCAGCGTTGCGCTGCTGGCTGGAACGGCGAGCTCTGGAAACACCATATATTTT. It codes for CSVALLAGTASSGNTIYF. The chain combines TRBV29-1 with TRBJ1-3; no reliable D call. CDR3 length equals 18 residues. Germline assignment: CDR1 SQVTM and CDR2 ANQGSEA. Trimming cost V 4 bases and J 0 bases, with 22 bases left between them.

The count of this clone is one. V and J are TRBV11-2 and TRBJ2-3, with D unclear. CDR3 length equals 12 residues. CDR1 and CDR2 (germline): SGHAT, FQNNGV. The germline V and J ends were trimmed by 3 bases and 10 bases, with 11 bases remaining between them. The CDR3 nucleotides read TGTGCCAGCAGCTTCGAGTATCAGCCGCAGTATTTT. This codes for CASSFEYQPQYF.

The chain carries TRBV27 and TRBJ2-7, with 11 nucleotides matching TRBD1. The V gene's germline CDR1 is MNHEY and CDR2 SMNVEV (reference sequence). With 6 bases clipped from V and 7 bases from J, the junction kept 8 bases outside the gene matches. The CDR3 is made up of 14 amino acids. This CDR3 is CASRGQGARREQYF. CDR3 DNA: TGTGCCAGCAGAGGACAGGGGGCCCGGAGGGAGCAGTACTTC.

V and J are TRBV2 and TRBJ2-7, with 7 bases lining up with TRBD2. V trimming: 6 bases; J trimming: 3 bases; junction bases outside the gene matches: 8. In germline, CDR1 is SNHLY, CDR2 FYNNEI. The CDR3 runs to 14 residues. CDR3 residues: CASRGGIEGYEQYF. In DNA form, the CDR3 reads TGTGCCAGCAGGGGGGGGATTGAGGGCTACGAGCAGTACTTC.

This clone was seen more than once but under ten times. V usage is TRBV15 and J usage is TRBJ2-7, with TRBD1 identical over 7 bases. CDR1 and CDR2 (germline): LNHNV, YYDKDF (reference sequence). CDR3 length: 13 amino acids. Trimming removed 3 bases from V and 6 bases from J; junction bases left unmatched: 5. CDR3 residues: CATSSTGAGEQYF. The CDR3 DNA reads as TGTGCCACCAGCAGTACAGGGGCTGGCGAGCAGTACTTC.

This clone was detected only a few times. The chain combines TRBV5-4 with TRBJ2-7; D assignment may be TRBD1 or TRBD2 (5 bases each). V lost 5 bases, J lost 1 base, and 10 bases lay in between. The V gene's germline CDR1 is SGHNT and CDR2 YYREEE (reference sequence). CDR3 length: 13 residues. The CDR3, as DNA: TGTGCCAGCAGGACGGGACCTTCCTACGAGCAGTACTTC. Protein sequence: CASRTGPSYEQYF.

The V call is TRBV6-6, the J call TRBJ2-7, with D possibly TRBD2 on 6 matching bases. V was trimmed by 8 bases and J by 1 base, leaving 15 bases between them. From germline, CDR1 is MNHNY and CDR2 SVGAGI (reference sequence). The CDR3 runs to 14 residues. In nucleotides, the CDR3 is TGTGCCAGCCTCGGGGGTCATGGGTCCTACGAGCAGTACTTC. It translates to CASLGGHGSYEQYF.

The chain recombines TRBV11-2 with TRBJ2-7; D call uncertain. Germline V gives CDR1 SGHAT, CDR2 FQNNGV. V was shortened by 3 bases and J by 4 bases, with 10 bases between the two germline ends. The CDR3 length is 13 residues. CDR3 residues: CASSFPARYEQYF. The DNA for the CDR3 is TGTGCCAGCAGCTTCCCAGCTAGGTACGAGCAGTACTTC.

This clone appeared a few times. The chain combines TRBV5-1 with TRBJ1-2, with 9 bases aligning to TRBD1. With 2 bases clipped from V and 8 bases from J, the junction kept 7 bases outside the gene matches. Germline V CDR1 and CDR2: SGHRS, YFSETQ. The CDR3 extends over 14 amino acids. The CDR3 reads CASSLGDRVGGYTF. DNA of the CDR3: TGCGCCAGCAGCTTAGGGGACAGGGTTGGGGGCTACACCTTC.

This sequence joins TRBV5-4 and TRBJ1-1; D remains unclear. CDR3 length: 11 residues. V shed 4 bases and J shed 4 bases, with 5 bases lying between them. Germline V gene data show CDR1 as SGHNT and CDR2 as YYREEE (reference sequence). CDR3 protein: CASSRGTEAFF. Written as DNA, the CDR3 is TGTGCCAGCAGCCGGGGCACTGAAGCTTTCTTT.

There are a few counts of this clone. The chain joins TRBV27 to TRBJ2-2; D not resolved. The CDR3 has 15 amino acids. Germline CDR1 is MNHEY and CDR2 is SMNVEV (reference sequence). The ends were cut back, 3 bases at V and 2 bases at J, with 10 bases in the middle. The CDR3 reads CASSLKGTNTGELFF. The CDR3, as DNA: TGTGCCAGCAGTTTGAAAGGCACTAACACCGGGGAGCTGTTTTTT.

This chain uses TRBV10-3 with TRBJ2-7, with TRBD1 matching over 8 bases. This CDR3 is 15 amino acids long. The germline gives CDR1 ENHRY, CDR2 SYGVKD. With 6 bases clipped from V and 3 bases from J, the junction kept 10 bases outside the gene matches. CDR3 coding DNA: TGTGCCATCAGCGAACAGGGGGAGAGGCTCTACGAGCAGTACTTC. Amino acids: CAISEQGERLYEQYF.

In this sample, this clone turned up a few times. V and J are TRBV14 and TRBJ2-7; perhaps TRBD2 as D (6 bases). Trimming stripped 2 bases from V and 2 bases from J, with 10 bases between. This CDR3 spans 14 amino acids. Germline V lookup: CDR1 SGHDN, CDR2 FVKESK. The CDR3 bases are TGTGCCAGCAGCCAAAGGGACTCCGCCTACGAGCAGTACTTC. As protein: CASSQRDSAYEQYF.

This chain joins TRBV9 and TRBJ2-3; unclear D gene. CDR1 and CDR2 from the germline V gene are SGDLS and YYNGEE. The CDR3 extends over 15 amino acids. V lost 7 bases and J lost 0, with 15 bases in between. In DNA form, the CDR3 reads TGTGCCAGCTCCTCGGAGCACCTTAGCACAGATACGCAGTATTTT. Its translation: CASSSEHLSTDTQYF.

The chain uses TRBV2 and TRBJ1-2, with 7 bases that match TRBD1. CDR1 is SNHLY, CDR2 FYNNEI, per germline. The CDR3 contains 16 residues. V dropped 4 bases and J dropped 4; count of bases not matched to a gene: 12. In DNA, the CDR3 is TGTGCCAGCAGTGGGGGAGACAGGGAGCGGGGCTATGGCTACACCTTC. It translates to CASSGGDRERGYGYTF.

The table lists this clone with a few counts. This chain connects TRBV27 to TRBJ1-2, with D uncertain. Germline V lookup: CDR1 MNHEY, CDR2 SMNVEV (reference sequence). The V and J ends lost 2 bases and 0 bases respectively, with 13 bases between them. This CDR3 is 16 amino acids long. The CDR3: CASSLEPGSTNYGYTF. DNA for the CDR3: TGTGCCAGCAGTTTAGAGCCGGGATCAACTAACTATGGCTACACCTTC.